The 23 T cell receptor beta chains below come from one sample, sequenced in a study of cytomegalovirus exposure and HLA in healthy donors (dated by TCRdb to 2015 to 2018). To prepare the library, the immunoSEQ multiplex PCR assay was applied. A mixture of 60 forward primers for TCR Vbeta segments and 13 reverse primers for TCR Jbeta segments was used in the multiplex PCR. What TCRdb holds here is the immuneACCESS table cut down to in-frame rearrangements. Part of the clones is not present; checked against another copy, under half of the missing clones reflect an unresolved V gene, and the others are unexplained. In all, the sample holds about 140,000 clones, and approximately 82% of those were seen once. 1.4% to 1.5% of the sample comes from the top ten. The sample consisted of PBMCs. The source is a man aged 25 to 40 in good health and CMV-seropositive.

The chain is built from TRBV21-1 and TRBJ2-3; the table's D call, TRBD2, has no DNA check behind it. TRBV21-1 constitutes a pseudogene. The CDR3 extends over 17 amino acids. The DNA of the CDR3 is TGTGCCAGCAGCCAAAGAGCGTATAGCGGGGAAGTAGATACGCAGTATTTT. This translates into CASSQRAYSGEVDTQYF.

The CDR3 loop is CASSLILSGGANTEAFF. In nucleotides, the CDR3 is TGTGCCAGCAGCTTAATTTTGTCGGGGGGGGCGAACACTGAAGCTTTCTTT. The J gene is TRBJ1-1, the V gene TRBV7-2; D possibly corresponds to TRBD1 (6 bases). The CDR3 is 17 amino acids. The V end was cut by 2 bases, the J end by 1 base, with 17 bases between. Germline CDR1 is SGHTA and CDR2 is FQGNSA.

This chain uses TRBV5-5 with TRBJ1-5; TRBD1 is a possible D gene (5 bases). The CDR3 is made up of 13 amino acids. Germline lookup yields CDR1 SGHKS and CDR2 YYEKEE (reference sequence). The V end lost 0 bases, the J end lost 10 bases, and 11 bases lay between the germline ends. The CDR3 loop reads CASSLAAGGPQHF. The CDR3 bases are TGTGCCAGCAGCTTGGCGGCGGGGGGACCCCAGCATTTT.

This clone was seen just once. This CDR3 is CASSLVTTSGGHEQYF. For the CDR3, the DNA is TGTGCCAGCAGCTTGGTTACAACTAGCGGGGGGCACGAGCAGTACTTC. The chain has TRBV7-8 and TRBJ2-7, with 12 bases lining up with TRBD2. The CDR3 is 16 amino acids. In germline, CDR1 is SGHVS, CDR2 FQNEAQ. With V trimmed by 3 bases and J by 5 bases, 8 bases remained unmatched. Looking up the rest from reference TRBV7-8 and TRBJ2-7 gives the full variable domain: GAGVSQSPRYKVAKRGQDVALRCDPISGHVSLFWYQQALGQGPEFLTYFQNEAQLDKSGLPSDRFFAERPEGSVSTLKIQRTQQEDSAVYLCASSLVTTSGGHEQYFGPGTRLTVT.

The chain couples TRBV18 to TRBJ2-7; 7 nucleotides align to TRBD2. The length of the CDR3 is 14 residues. With V trimmed by 3 bases and J by 7 bases, 9 bases remained unmatched. Germline lookup yields CDR1 KGHSH and CDR2 LQKENI. DNA for the CDR3: TGTGCCAGCTCACCTGACACGGTGGGGGGGGAGCAGTACTTC. Translated: CASSPDTVGGEQYF.

This clone was detected only once. The J gene is TRBJ1-3, the V gene TRBV7-9; D gene ambiguous. Germline V gives CDR1 SEHNR, CDR2 FQNEAQ (reference sequence). Trimming took 3 bases from V and 0 from J, leaving 15 bases between them. The CDR3 covers 17 residues. The CDR3 sequence is CASSFFTGSPSGNTIYF. DNA for the CDR3: TGTGCCAGCAGCTTTTTTACCGGGTCTCCCTCTGGAAACACCATATATTTT.

The chain employs TRBV11-3 and TRBJ1-2; weak D call: TRBD1 (5 bases). This CDR3 region has 15 residues. The V end was cut by 2 bases, the J end by 0 bases, with 10 bases between. CDR1 is SGHNT and CDR2 is YENEEA in the germline V gene. The CDR3 DNA follows: TGTGCCAGCAGCTTAAAGGGGTGGTCTAACTATGGCTACACCTTC. This encodes CASSLKGWSNYGYTF.

The gene calls are TRBV5-1 and TRBJ2-3; no clear D. This CDR3 has 16 amino acids. The germline gives CDR1 SGHRS, CDR2 YFSETQ. Trimming removed 0 bases from V and 0 bases from J, with 11 bases in between. The CDR3 DNA reads TGCGCCAGCAGCTTGGTGTCCCGAGCTAGCACAGATACGCAGTATTTT. Translation gives CASSLVSRASTDTQYF.

V gene TRBV9 combines with J gene TRBJ2-5, with 8 bases lining up with TRBD2. The ends lost 0 bases at V and 5 bases at J; junction bases unmatched: 6. The CDR3 has 15 amino acids. The germline V gene encodes CDR1 SGDLS and CDR2 YYNGEE. The CDR3, as DNA: TGTGCCAGCAGCGTAGCAGCGGGAGAAGCTGAGACCCAGTACTTC. Amino acids: CASSVAAGEAETQYF.

V and J are TRBV4-2 and TRBJ2-1; D perhaps matches TRBD2 (6 bases). CDR1 and CDR2 (germline): LGHNA, YNFKEQ. This CDR3 contains 15 residues. V was pared by 5 bases and J by 2 bases, with 13 bases between. This chain's CDR3 is CASSGGPRTYNEQFF. The CDR3 nucleotides read TGTGCCAGCAGCGGAGGGCCGAGAACCTACAATGAGCAGTTCTTC.

This clone was counted once. The chain has TRBV19 and TRBJ2-5, with a weak D call TRBD2 (6 bases). V was clipped by 5 bases and J by 5 bases, with 15 bases between them. This CDR3 contains 14 residues. CDR1 is LNHDA, CDR2 SQIVND, per germline (reference sequence). This chain's CDR3 is CASSPLASAETQYF. The CDR3 DNA follows: TGTGCCAGTAGTCCCCTAGCGTCTGCCGAGACCCAGTACTTC.

V gene TRBV28 combines with J gene TRBJ1-1; D remains unclear. CDR3 length equals 12 residues. The ends were cut back, 10 bases at V and 0 bases at J, with 9 bases in the middle. CDR1 and CDR2 from the germline V gene are MDHEN and SYDVKM. DNA for the CDR3: TGTGCCACCCTTTCGGTGAACACTGAAGCTTTCTTT. As protein: CATLSVNTEAFF.

The chain links TRBV6-5 to TRBJ1-5; D is unresolved. CDR1 is MNHEY, CDR2 SVGAGI, per germline. This CDR3 is built from 13 residues. Trimming removed 2 bases from V and 7 bases from J, with 9 bases in between. The CDR3 nucleotides read TGTGCCAGCAGTTACCGGGAGAGGCAGCCCCAGCATTTT. Its protein is CASSYRERQPQHF.

The V gene is TRBV18, the J gene TRBJ2-1, with 8 bases that match TRBD2. J gave up 6 bases and V 5 bases, and 12 bases lay outside the gene matches. Per germline, CDR1 KGHSH and CDR2 LQKENI. The CDR3 length is 16 residues. The CDR3 region is CASSVNAGGMVNEQFF. The CDR3, as DNA: TGTGCCAGCTCAGTAAACGCGGGGGGTATGGTCAATGAGCAGTTCTTC.

The chain is built from TRBV2 and TRBJ2-6; the D is unclear. V lost 2 bases and J lost 7, with 12 bases in between. The germline V gene has CDR1 SNHLY and CDR2 FYNNEI. The CDR3 covers 15 residues. CDR3 region: CASSEQALVANVLTF. CDR3 nucleotide sequence: TGTGCCAGCAGTGAACAGGCGCTGGTCGCCAACGTCCTGACTTTC.

This clone showed up many times. The chain couples TRBV21-1 to TRBJ1-5. TRBV21-1 is reported as a pseudogene. The length of the CDR3 is 15 residues. The CDR3 here is CASSILGLGDQPQHF. DNA of the CDR3: TGTGCCAGCAGCATCCTAGGACTGGGAGATCAGCCCCAGCATTTT.

The chain recombines TRBV14 with TRBJ1-1; the D is unclear. The CDR3 is made up of 13 amino acids. V lost 3 bases and J 0 bases, leaving 5 bases between the germline ends. Germline values: CDR1 SGHDN, CDR2 FVKESK. The CDR3 bases are TGTGCCAGCAGCCAGGCGGTGAACACTGAAGCTTTCTTT. Protein product: CASSQAVNTEAFF.

The V gene is TRBV28, the J gene TRBJ1-1, with 7 bases lining up with TRBD1. The germline gives CDR1 MDHEN, CDR2 SYDVKM. The ends lost 4 bases at V and 1 base at J; junction bases unmatched: 0. CDR3 length equals 13 residues. CDR3 amino acids: CASSSGGNTEAFF. In DNA form, the CDR3 reads TGTGCCAGCAGTTCAGGGGGGAACACTGAAGCTTTCTTT. Combining the CDR3 with reference TRBV28 and TRBJ1-1 gives the whole variable domain DVKVTQSSRYLVKRTGEKVFLECVQDMDHENMFWYRQDPGLGLRLIYFSYDVKMKEKGDIPEGYSVSREKKERFSLILESASTNQTSMYLCASSSGGNTEAFFGQGTRLTVV.

This chain uses TRBV7-9 with TRBJ1-1; D is unclear. CDR1 is SEHNR and CDR2 is FQNEAQ in the germline V gene (reference sequence). The germline V and J ends were trimmed by 1 base and 3 bases, with 6 bases remaining between them. The CDR3 runs 13 residues. This chain's CDR3 is CASSLGAYTEAFF. The CDR3 bases are TGTGCCAGCAGCTTAGGGGCCTACACTGAAGCTTTCTTT. The full variable domain, completed using reference TRBV7-9 and TRBJ1-1, is DTGVSQNPRHKITKRGQNVTFRCDPISEHNRLYWYRQTLGQGPEFLTYFQNEAQLEKSRLLSDRFSAERPKGSFSTLEIQRTEQGDSAMYLCASSLGAYTEAFFGQGTRLTVV.

The chain recombines TRBV28 with TRBJ2-5, with 10 nucleotides matching TRBD2. Trimming took 7 bases from V and 3 from J; bases not matched to a gene: 5. The germline gives CDR1 MDHEN, CDR2 SYDVKM. The CDR3 is 14 residues long. The CDR3 reads CASTLSGGEETQYF. The CDR3 nucleotides read TGTGCCAGCACCCTAAGCGGGGGGGAAGAGACCCAGTACTTC.

This clone was seen only a few times. The chain couples TRBV7-3 to TRBJ2-6; TRBD2 is a possible D gene (6 bases). Trimming shortened V by 1 base and J by 0 bases, and 10 bases separated the two germline ends. The germline V gene has CDR1 SGHTA and CDR2 FQGTGA. This CDR3 contains 17 residues. The DNA of the CDR3 is TGTGCCAGCAGCTTAATGGGACTGACCTCTGGGGCCAACGTCCTGACTTTC. Encoded protein: CASSLMGLTSGANVLTF.

This chain uses TRBV7-3 with TRBJ2-5; 7 nucleotides align to TRBD1. CDR1 is SGHTA, CDR2 FQGTGA, per germline. This CDR3 contains 15 residues. V shed 4 bases, J shed 3 bases, and the junction held 8 bases outside the gene matches. This chain's CDR3 is CASSSGTGVEETQYF. CDR3 coding DNA: TGTGCCAGCAGCTCCGGAACAGGGGTCGAAGAGACCCAGTACTTC.

The J gene is TRBJ1-1, the V gene TRBV7-3; weak D call: TRBD1 (5 bases). V was trimmed by 5 bases and J by 4 bases, leaving 17 bases between them. Germline CDR1 SGHTA, CDR2 FQGTGA. This CDR3 spans 15 amino acids. In DNA, the CDR3 is TGTGCCAGCAGCAGAGACAGCACAGAAGGCACTGAAGCTTTCTTT. Amino acids: CASSRDSTEGTEAFF.